These 9 T cell receptor beta chains were sequenced from one sample in a study of PD-L1 blockade in urothelial cancer. TCRdb keeps only in-frame clones here, not all; method: immunoSEQ multiplex PCR. The sample includes under 130,000 clones, approximately 85% seen only once; the top ten take 2% to 2.5%. The sequencing used PBMCs, collected around atezolizumab (anti-PD-L1) treatment. Receptors originate from a man aged 45-65 years with urothelial cancer.

The gene calls are TRBV21-1 and TRBJ1-1; the table's D call of TRBD1 was not tested on the DNA. TRBV21-1 is recorded as a pseudogene. This CDR3 comprises 17 residues. The CDR3 sequence is CASSKPRGTVMNTEAFF. CDR3 nucleotide sequence: TGTGCCAGCAGCAAACCTCGGGGGACAGTCATGAACACTGAAGCTTTCTTT.

V and J are TRBV7-2 and TRBJ1-2, with D unclear. CDR1 and CDR2 (germline): SGHTA, FQGNSA. The germline V and J ends were trimmed by 5 bases and 4 bases, with 14 bases remaining between them. This CDR3 is built from 14 residues. The CDR3 region is CASSPGLEGYGYTF. The CDR3 nucleotides are TGTGCCAGCAGCCCTGGACTCGAGGGCTATGGCTACACCTTC. Full variable domain (remainder filled in from reference TRBV7-2 and TRBJ1-2): GAGVSQSPSNKVTEKGKDVELRCDPISGHTALYWYRQSLGQGLEFLIYFQGNSAPDKSGLPSDRFSAERTGGSVSTLTIQRTQQEDSAVYLCASSPGLEGYGYTFGSGTRLTVV.

The chain combines TRBV6-6 with TRBJ1-5; 8 bases map to TRBD1. The length of the CDR3 is 14 residues. V lost 6 bases to trimming and J lost 3 bases; unmatched junction nucleotides: 4. The germline V gene encodes CDR1 MNHNY and CDR2 SVGAGI (reference sequence). The CDR3 nucleotides read TGTGCCAGCAGACGGACAGGGAACAATCAGCCCCAGCATTTT. Protein sequence: CASRRTGNNQPQHF.

Comments on this clone: An end of the junction differs from the germline gene, which may be a read error. V is TRBV5-1 and J is TRBJ1-3; D is uncertain. The CDR3 has 11 amino acids. Per germline, CDR1 SGHRS and CDR2 YFSETQ. Here the CDR3 reads CASSFPGEKSF. The CDR3 DNA follows: TGCGCCAGCAGCTTCCCGGGAGAGAAGAGTTTT.

The rearrangement links TRBV18 to TRBJ1-1; D remains unclear. There are 14 residues in the CDR3. The V gene's germline CDR1 is KGHSH and CDR2 LQKENI. V dropped 3 bases and J dropped 2 bases, with 10 bases sitting between them. CDR3 residues: CASSPASGNTEAFF. DNA for the CDR3: TGTGCCAGCTCACCCGCTAGTGGAAACACTGAAGCTTTCTTT.

This sequence joins TRBV5-4 and TRBJ2-7, with a tentative D call TRBD2 (6 bases). Germline V gene sequence: CDR1 SGHNT, CDR2 YYREEE (reference sequence). V was clipped by 4 bases and J by 6 bases, with 14 bases between them. The CDR3 loop spans 13 amino acids. The CDR3 sequence: CASSTKAGREQYF. In DNA, the CDR3 is TGTGCCAGCAGCACTAAGGCGGGGCGCGAGCAGTACTTC.

This sequence joins TRBV19 and TRBJ1-5; D is unresolved. There are 15 residues in the CDR3. V was clipped by 3 bases and J by 6 bases, with 15 bases between them. Germline CDR1 is LNHDA and CDR2 is SQIVND (reference sequence). The DNA for the CDR3 is TGTGCCAGTAGTATCCCCGGAGGGTGGGGTCAGCCCCAGCATTTT. Encoded protein: CASSIPGGWGQPQHF.

V is TRBV6-5 and J is TRBJ1-4, with TRBD1 identical over 10 bases. Trimming removed 4 bases from V and 6 bases from J; junction bases left unmatched: 8. Germline V gene data show CDR1 as MNHEY and CDR2 as SVGAGI. The CDR3 covers 16 residues. CDR3 amino acids: CASSSSRGTGDEKLFF. CDR3 bases: TGTGCCAGCAGTTCATCAAGGGGGACAGGGGATGAAAAACTGTTTTTT.

This clone is a singleton in its sample. One end of the junction varies from germline; a read error may be responsible. The chain carries TRBV4-2 and TRBJ2-7, with 12 bases identical to TRBD2. Germline assignment: CDR1 LGHNA and CDR2 YNFKEQ. The CDR3 covers 16 residues. The CDR3 spells CASSQGSRLLAGGLDF. Here the CDR3 DNA reads TGTGCCAGCAGCCAAGGCAGCAGACTCCTAGCGGGAGGGTTGGACTTC.